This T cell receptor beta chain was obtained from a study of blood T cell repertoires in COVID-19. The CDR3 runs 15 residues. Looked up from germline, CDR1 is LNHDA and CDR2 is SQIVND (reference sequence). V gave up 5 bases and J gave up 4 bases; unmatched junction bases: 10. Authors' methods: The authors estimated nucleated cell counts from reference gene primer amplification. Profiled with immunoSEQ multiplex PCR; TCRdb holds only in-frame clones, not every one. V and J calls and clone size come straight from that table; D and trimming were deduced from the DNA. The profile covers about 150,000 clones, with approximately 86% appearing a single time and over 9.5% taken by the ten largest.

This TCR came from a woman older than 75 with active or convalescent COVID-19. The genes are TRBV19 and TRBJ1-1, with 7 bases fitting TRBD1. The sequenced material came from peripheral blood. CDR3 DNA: TGTGCCAGTAGTTCAACGAACAGGGGTAGCACTGAAGCTTTCTTT. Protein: CASSSTNRGSTEAFF.